This is a list of T cell receptor beta chains from one sample in a study of T cells after yellow fever vaccination. A single record per CDR3 protein comes from TCRdb applying MiXCR to the 5' RACE reads. The sample yields under 350,000 distinct CDR3 sequences, approximately 4% seen once. Material: PBMCs, obtained 5 days after the yellow fever booster vaccination. All receptors come from a man younger than 35 who received the YFV17D yellow fever vaccine. CDR3s include the opening cysteine and the closing phenylalanine or tryptophan. Fields, in order: CDR3 DNA, CDR3 protein, J gene, D gene, clone size, V gene. A D gene is named only where the DNA matches it firmly. Only part of the rows carry a size: once, few, many, or a class if the clone is expanded.

DNA: TGTGCCAGCCGCCGTCCCGGGGAGGAGACCCAGTACTTC; CDR3: CASRRPGEETQYF; J: TRBJ2-5; D: -; size: many; V: TRBV7-9
DNA: TGCAGCGTTGAAGATCCCCAGGGGTCCTACGAGCAGTACTTC; CDR3: CSVEDPQGSYEQYF; J: TRBJ2-7; D: -; size: many; V: TRBV29-1
DNA: TGCAGCGTTGAAGGTAGCCTAGCGGGGGGTCGCTACAATGAGCAGTTCTTC; CDR3: CSVEGSLAGGRYNEQFF; J: TRBJ2-1; D: TRBD2; size: -; V: TRBV29-1
DNA: TGTGCCAGCATCCTAACAGGGGGCGGCACAGATACGCAGTATTTT; CDR3: CASILTGGGTDTQYF; J: TRBJ2-3; D: TRBD1; size: -; V: TRBV7-2
DNA: TGTGCCAGCAGTCGGGACAGGGAAAATTCACCCCTCCACTTT; CDR3: CASSRDRENSPLHF; J: TRBJ1-6; D: TRBD1; size: -; V: TRBV12-3/TRBV12-4
DNA: TGCAGTGCTCCGGCGGATAACTATGGCTACACCTTC; CDR3: CSAPADNYGYTF; J: TRBJ1-2; D: -; size: -; V: TRBV20-1
DNA: TGCGCCAGCAGCTCAGGGGATGGCAATCAGCCCCAGCATTTT; CDR3: CASSSGDGNQPQHF; J: TRBJ1-5; D: -; size: many; V: TRBV5-1
DNA: TGTGCCAGCAGGTCACAGGGAGGGAAAACTGAAGCTTTCTTT; CDR3: CASRSQGGKTEAFF; J: TRBJ1-1; D: -; size: -; V: TRBV6-5
DNA: TGTGCCAGCAGTTTAGCGGTTCAAGAGACCCAGTACTTC; CDR3: CASSLAVQETQYF; J: TRBJ2-5; D: -; size: many; V: TRBV12-3/TRBV12-4
DNA: TGTGCCAGCAGTGGATCCGGGCCTTACAATGAGCAGTTCTTC; CDR3: CASSGSGPYNEQFF; J: TRBJ2-1; D: -; size: -; V: TRBV28
DNA: TGCGCCAGCAGAGGTACGGTACTGGCCCGCGACTATGGCTACACCTTC; CDR3: CASRGTVLARDYGYTF; J: TRBJ1-2; D: -; size: few; V: TRBV5-1
DNA: TGTGCCAGCAGTGAAGCGCAAACTGCGGGGGGGCGAGATACGCAGTATTTT; CDR3: CASSEAQTAGGRDTQYF; J: TRBJ2-3; D: TRBD2; size: few; V: TRBV6-1
DNA: TGTGCCAGCAGCTTAGAAGGGGGGGCCATGAATCAGCCCCAGCATTTT; CDR3: CASSLEGGAMNQPQHF; J: TRBJ1-5; D: -; size: -; V: TRBV7-2
DNA: TGTGCCAGCAGCTTAGACGCAGGAATGGAAGCTTTCTTT; CDR3: CASSLDAGMEAFF; J: TRBJ1-1; D: -; size: few; V: TRBV7-9
DNA: TGTGCCAGCAGCCAAGATGGGAGATACCAAGAGACCCAGTACTTC; CDR3: CASSQDGRYQETQYF; J: TRBJ2-5; D: -; size: -; V: TRBV4-2
DNA: TGTGCCAGCAGTTTAAACGGGGGAAGGGTCGGGGAGCTGTTTTTT; CDR3: CASSLNGGRVGELFF; J: TRBJ2-2; D: -; size: -; V: TRBV27
DNA: TGTGCCAGCAGCTTACTCCGGGGACAGCGGAACACTGAAGCTTTCTTT; CDR3: CASSLLRGQRNTEAFF; J: TRBJ1-1; D: TRBD1; size: few; V: TRBV7-9
DNA: TGCGCCAGCAGCCGCCTCGGAGCGGGGGGGCCGTGGGAGCAGTACTTC; CDR3: CASSRLGAGGPWEQYF; J: TRBJ2-7; D: TRBD2; size: -; V: TRBV5-1
DNA: TGTGCCAGCAGCTTGCAGGGGGGGGACTATGGCTACACCTTC; CDR3: CASSLQGGDYGYTF; J: TRBJ1-2; D: TRBD1; size: -; V: TRBV5-4
DNA: TGTGCCAGCAGTGAAGATGGGACAACTAATGAAAAACTGTTTTTT; CDR3: CASSEDGTTNEKLFF; J: TRBJ1-4; D: -; size: -; V: TRBV6-1
DNA: TGCGCCAGCAGCTTGGAACAGAAAACAGATACGCAGTATTTT; CDR3: CASSLEQKTDTQYF; J: TRBJ2-3; D: -; size: -; V: TRBV5-1
DNA: TGCGCCAGCAGCCAAGTCGGGGCCTCCTACAATGAGCAGTTCTTC; CDR3: CASSQVGASYNEQFF; J: TRBJ2-1; D: -; size: many; V: TRBV4-3
DNA: TGCGCCAGCAGCAAACTATTGGGAACAGCCACAGATACGCAGTATTTT; CDR3: CASSKLLGTATDTQYF; J: TRBJ2-3; D: -; size: many; V: TRBV5-1
DNA: TGTGCCAGCAGTGCCCGGGACAGGGCTGGTACGCAGTATTTT; CDR3: CASSARDRAGTQYF; J: TRBJ2-3; D: TRBD1; size: -; V: TRBV6-5
DNA: TGTGCCAGCAGTTACCGGGACAGGGGTTTTGGCTACACCTTC; CDR3: CASSYRDRGFGYTF; J: TRBJ1-2; D: TRBD1; size: few; V: TRBV6-5
DNA: TGTGCCAGCAGTGGACTGGGGGGGAACACTGAAGCTTTCTTT; CDR3: CASSGLGGNTEAFF; J: TRBJ1-1; D: -; size: few; V: TRBV6-6
DNA: TGTGCCAGCAGTCCCGACTTGAGGAAAGAGACCCAGTACTTC; CDR3: CASSPDLRKETQYF; J: TRBJ2-5; D: -; size: -; V: TRBV6-5
DNA: TGTGCCAGCAGCCCAATTACAGGACTAGCCATATATTTT; CDR3: CASSPITGLAIYF; J: TRBJ1-3; D: -; size: -; V: TRBV5-6
DNA: TGTGCCAGCATTTACAGGAGGAACACTGAAGCTTTCTTT; CDR3: CASIYRRNTEAFF; J: TRBJ1-1; D: -; size: few; V: TRBV6-2/TRBV6-3
DNA: TGTGCCAGCAGCCGGGGACTAGAGGGGACTGAAGCTTTCTTT; CDR3: CASSRGLEGTEAFF; J: TRBJ1-1; D: -; size: few; V: TRBV27
DNA: TGTGCCAGCAGCCCCCCGACTCACTTCATGTCCTACAATGAGCAGTTCTTC; CDR3: CASSPPTHFMSYNEQFF; J: TRBJ2-1; D: -; size: -; V: TRBV6-5
DNA: TGCGCCAGCAGCCAAGATATAGCTAGCGGGGGCCTGACCTACGAGCAGTACTTC; CDR3: CASSQDIASGGLTYEQYF; J: TRBJ2-7; D: TRBD2; size: -; V: TRBV4-3
DNA: TGTGCCAGTAGTAGGGAGGACAGGGAGGTCTCTGAAGCTTTCTTT; CDR3: CASSREDREVSEAFF; J: TRBJ1-1; D: TRBD1; size: -; V: TRBV19